One sample yielded the 20 T cell receptor beta chains listed below, sequenced in a study of metastatic and nonmetastatic thyroid tumors (dated by TCRdb to about 2020). No treatment had been received by any patient before thyroid surgery. The protocol used for the library was PCR. The sample was run on an Illumina HiSeq 4000. Using fastp at Q25 and MiXCR, TCRdb reprocessed the public reads and kept productive beta chains. The sample includes under 45,000 clones, with roughly 36% observed a single time. Roughly 23% of the sample lies in the top ten. What was sequenced was tumor tissue. The receptors were sampled from a female donor with papillary thyroid cancer or a benign thyroid nodule (not recorded which). Some clones in this sample may be carry-over from other donors' samples.

Notes on this clone: A junction boundary mismatches the germline segment, possibly from a read error. The same CDR3 also results from other DNA sequences found in this sample. This chain uses TRBV6-1 with TRBJ2-2, with TRBD2 matching 13 bases. This CDR3 is built from 17 residues. Germline loops: CDR1 MNHNS, CDR2 SASEGT. The CDR3 DNA is TGTGCCAGCAGGCCCACTAGCGGGAGGGCCGGAACCGGTGAGCTGTTTTTT. Protein: CASRPTSGRAGTGELFF.

The chain combines TRBV10-3 with TRBJ2-1; 13 nucleotides align to TRBD2. V gave up 4 bases and J gave up 6 bases; unmatched junction bases: 3. The CDR3 consists of 15 residues. The germline CDR1 and CDR2 sequences are ENHRY and SYGVKD. CDR3 amino acids: CAISGGLAGVNEQFF. CDR3 bases: TGTGCCATCAGTGGCGGACTAGCGGGGGTCAATGAGCAGTTCTTC.

The chain recombines TRBV7-3 with TRBJ2-1; TRBD2 aligns across 7 bases. V shed 1 base and J 5 bases; nucleotides not matched to a gene: 11. This CDR3 has 17 amino acids. Germline V gives CDR1 SGHTA, CDR2 FQGTGA. Here the CDR3 DNA reads TGTGCCAGCAGCTTAAACCCGGGGCGGGAGCGCAACAATGAGCAGTTCTTC. Translating it yields CASSLNPGRERNNEQFF.

The gene calls are TRBV28 and TRBJ1-6, with D possibly matching TRBD1 (6 bases). With 7 bases removed from V and 8 bases from J, the gap between germline ends came to 15 bases. The CDR3 spans 14 residues. The germline CDR1 and CDR2 sequences are MDHEN and SYDVKM. CDR3 sequence: CASTKGQGHSPLHF. The DNA of the CDR3 is TGTGCCAGCACCAAAGGGCAGGGGCATTCACCCCTCCACTTT. The variable domain in full, completed from reference TRBV28 and TRBJ1-6, reads DVKVTQSSRYLVKRTGEKVFLECVQDMDHENMFWYRQDPGLGLRLIYFSYDVKMKEKGDIPEGYSVSREKKERFSLILESASTNQTSMYLCASTKGQGHSPLHFGNGTRLTVT.

This clone has only a few counts. The gene calls are TRBV27 and TRBJ2-7, with 8 bases that match TRBD1. CDR3 length equals 13 residues. With 5 bases clipped from V and 7 bases from J, the junction kept 7 bases outside the gene matches. Germline CDR1 is MNHEY and CDR2 is SMNVEV (reference sequence). This CDR3 is CASSRSGQDEQYF. CDR3 in DNA: TGTGCCAGCAGTAGGTCGGGACAGGATGAGCAGTACTTC.

The V gene is TRBV20-1, the J gene TRBJ2-7; D might be TRBD1 (6 bases). V lost 2 bases to trimming and J lost 3 bases, with 17 bases between them. Germline CDR1 and CDR2: DFQATT and SNEGSKA (reference sequence). This CDR3 is built from 15 residues. DNA for the CDR3: TGCAGTGCTAGAACAGGGATAGTCCTCGGCTACGAGCAGTACTTC. This translates into CSARTGIVLGYEQYF.

This clone was counted between two and nine times. This chain links TRBV6-1 with TRBJ2-3; 7 nucleotides line up with TRBD1. The germline V gene has CDR1 MNHNS and CDR2 SASEGT. V lost 4 bases and J lost 1; bases outside the gene matches: 2. This CDR3 has 14 residues. CDR3 in DNA: TGTGCCAGCAGTGGAGGGGGCGGCACAGATACGCAGTATTTT. Translating gives CASSGGGGTDTQYF.

The genes are TRBV20-1 and TRBJ2-1; TRBD1 is a possible D gene (6 bases). The CDR3 extends over 15 amino acids. Germline CDR1 is DFQATT and CDR2 is SNEGSKA (reference sequence). The ends were cut back, 5 bases at V and 0 bases at J, with 14 bases in the middle. In nucleotides, the CDR3 is TGCAGTGCTCATCCCAGGGGCCGCTCCTACAATGAGCAGTTCTTC. As protein: CSAHPRGRSYNEQFF.

The rearrangement joins TRBV5-1 to TRBJ2-2, with 8 bases fitting TRBD2. The CDR3 has 15 amino acids. The trim removed 2 bases at V and 0 bases at J, leaving 0 bases unmatched. Looked up from germline, CDR1 is SGHRS and CDR2 is YFSETQ. CDR3 sequence reads: CASSLAGANTGELFF. The CDR3, as DNA: TGCGCCAGCAGCTTAGCGGGAGCGAACACCGGGGAGCTGTTTTTT.

The J gene is TRBJ2-7, the V gene TRBV12-3 or TRBV12-4; weak D call: TRBD1 (6 bases). The CDR3 contains 13 residues. V lost 6 bases and J lost 1, with 10 bases in between. CDR3 amino acids: CASRPGQSYEQYF. The DNA for the CDR3 is TGTGCCAGCAGACCCGGACAGTCCTACGAGCAGTACTTC.

The rearrangement uses TRBV5-1 and TRBJ1-2, with D possibly TRBD1 on 5 matching bases. This CDR3 contains 15 residues. V was clipped by 5 bases and J by 8 bases, with 22 bases between them. Looked up from germline, CDR1 is SGHRS and CDR2 is YFSETQ. Here the CDR3 DNA reads TGCGCCAGCAGAGATAGGGGACTCAAACTTGGGGGCTACACCTTC. Translating it yields CASRDRGLKLGGYTF. The full variable domain, completed using reference TRBV5-1 and TRBJ1-2, is KAGVTQTPRYLIKTRGQQVTLSCSPISGHRSVSWYQQTPGQGLQFLFEYFSETQRNKGNFPGRFSGRQFSNSRSEMNVSTLELGDSALYLCASRDRGLKLGGYTFGSGTRLTVV.

This CDR3 reads CASSLSGNNEQFF. The CDR3, as DNA: TGCGCCAGCAGCTTAAGCGGGAACAATGAGCAGTTCTTC. V gene TRBV5-1 combines with J gene TRBJ2-1; 7 bases fit TRBD2. The CDR3 is 13 residues long. V trimming: 2 bases; J trimming: 5 bases; junction bases outside the gene matches: 1. Germline assignment: CDR1 SGHRS and CDR2 YFSETQ.

The table lists this clone with a few counts. The chain combines TRBV28 with TRBJ2-7, with 11 bases aligning to TRBD1. This CDR3 has 15 amino acids. CDR1 and CDR2 (germline): MDHEN, SYDVKM. Trimming cost V 3 bases and J 2 bases; bases outside gene matches: 3. The CDR3 here is CASSLWGQGAYEQYF. The CDR3 DNA is TGTGCCAGCAGTTTGTGGGGACAGGGGGCCTACGAGCAGTACTTC. The full variable domain, rest sourced from reference TRBV28 and TRBJ2-7, is DVKVTQSSRYLVKRTGEKVFLECVQDMDHENMFWYRQDPGLGLRLIYFSYDVKMKEKGDIPEGYSVSREKKERFSLILESASTNQTSMYLCASSLWGQGAYEQYFGPGTRLTVT.

V usage is TRBV20-1 and J usage is TRBJ2-1, with 7 bases matching TRBD2. The CDR3 contains 15 residues. Per germline, CDR1 DFQATT and CDR2 SNEGSKA (reference sequence). The trim removed 3 bases at V and 8 bases at J, leaving 13 bases unmatched. The DNA of the CDR3 is TGCAGTGCTAGCTCTCCTAGCGGAGAATACGATGAGCAGTTCTTC. Its translation is CSASSPSGEYDEQFF.

The chain recombines TRBV29-1 with TRBJ1-2, with TRBD1 matching 8 bases. The J segment lost 8 bases and the V segment lost 6 bases, leaving 5 bases of the junction unmatched. The germline CDR1 and CDR2 sequences are SQVTM and ANQGSEA. The CDR3 has 11 amino acids. The CDR3 DNA is TGCAGCGTCTGGACAGGGAGCGGCTACACCTTC. Translation gives CSVWTGSGYTF. Full variable domain (rest looked up from reference TRBV29-1 and TRBJ1-2): SAVISQKPSRDICQRGTSLTIQCQVDSQVTMMFWYRQQPGQSLTLIATANQGSEATYESGFVIDKFPISRPNLTFSTLTVSNMSPEDSSIYLCSVWTGSGYTFGSGTRLTVV.

This clone has just a few counts. The V gene is TRBV10-2, the J gene TRBJ1-2, with 8 bases that match TRBD1. Looked up from germline, CDR1 is WSHSY and CDR2 is SAAADI. CDR3 length: 15 residues. J was trimmed by 4 bases and V by 4 bases; bases with no gene match: 8. The CDR3 here is CASSGSTGGIYGYTF. DNA of the CDR3: TGCGCCAGCAGTGGAAGCACAGGGGGAATCTATGGCTACACCTTC.

The chain joins TRBV5-6 to TRBJ2-1; possible D gene TRBD2, 5 bases. V dropped 1 base and J dropped 6 bases, with 8 bases sitting between them. The CDR3 runs to 13 residues. Germline-derived CDR1 and CDR2 are SGHDT and YYEEEE. The CDR3 region is CASSLIRGNEQFF. The CDR3, as DNA: TGTGCCAGCAGCTTGATACGGGGCAATGAGCAGTTCTTC.

Only a few counts were recorded for this clone. V is TRBV29-1 and J is TRBJ1-2; D gene uncertain. Trimming stripped 5 bases from V and 6 bases from J, with 13 bases between. CDR3 length: 12 amino acids. CDR1 SQVTM and CDR2 ANQGSEA come from the germline V gene. The CDR3 DNA reads as TGCAGCGTTCAAGGTACGAGTGATGGCTACACCTTC. Protein product: CSVQGTSDGYTF.

The chain joins TRBV11-2 to TRBJ2-7, with a possible D match to TRBD1 (5 bases). Germline loops: CDR1 SGHAT, CDR2 FQNNGV. Trimming shortened V by 5 bases and J by 0 bases, and 17 bases separated the two germline ends. The CDR3 extends over 16 amino acids. The CDR3 sequence: CASSEGAAESSYEQYF. CDR3 DNA sequence: TGTGCCAGCAGCGAAGGGGCGGCGGAGAGCTCCTACGAGCAGTACTTC.

The chain is built from TRBV6-1 and TRBJ1-2; the match to TRBD1 covers 8 bases. This CDR3 comprises 17 residues. The trim removed 2 bases at V and 3 bases at J, leaving 11 bases unmatched. From germline, CDR1 is MNHNS and CDR2 SASEGT. The CDR3 nucleotides are TGTGCCAGCAGTGAAAGGGACCAGGGGGCTAGCGACTATGGCTACACCTTC. Translation gives CASSERDQGASDYGYTF.